This is a list of T cell receptor beta chains from one sample in a study of T cells in Graves' hyperthyroidism and ophthalmopathy. TCRdb re-analysed the multiplex PCR reads in MiXCR, keeping a single row per CDR3 protein. The sample comprises 600,000 to 650,000 distinct CDR3 sequences, around 15% of which are singletons, and 3% to 4.5% rests with the top ten. Sequenced input: blood. Source of these receptors: a young woman with Graves' hyperthyroidism. Both conserved end residues are part of each CDR3. D genes are given only for firm matches. A clone size is listed for some rows: how often the clone was seen (once, few, many), or a class if it is expanded.

. | many | TRBJ2-3 | TRBV24-1 | CATSAPPGEKHSTDTQYF | TGTGCCACCAGTGCCCCTCCGGGAGAGAAACATAGCACAGATACGCAGTATTTT
TRBD2 | few | TRBJ2-7 | TRBV13 | CASSSGGRNYEQYF | TGTGCCAGCAGCTCGGGGGGGCGAAACTACGAGCAGTACTTC
TRBD1 | . | TRBJ1-1 | TRBV6-9 | CASSYADRVSTEAFF | TGTGCCAGCAGTTACGCGGACAGGGTAAGCACTGAAGCTTTCTTT
. | few | TRBJ1-5 | TRBV24-1 | CATSDSGGDHQPQHF | TGTGCCACCAGTGATTCAGGCGGGGACCATCAGCCCCAGCATTTT
TRBD2 | . | TRBJ2-1 | TRBV7-9 | CASSPRLAGGKHEQFF | TGTGCCAGCAGCCCCCGACTAGCGGGAGGTAAGCATGAGCAGTTCTTC
. | many | TRBJ1-4 | TRBV3-1 | CASSLLEEKLFF | TGTGCCAGCAGCCTTTTGGAGGAAAAACTGTTTTTT
TRBD1 | once | TRBJ1-4 | TRBV2 | CASRKQGAGNEKLFF | TGTGCCAGCAGAAAACAGGGGGCTGGTAATGAAAAACTGTTTTTT
TRBD2 | many | TRBJ2-7 | TRBV5-1 | CASSVPGGYEQYF | TGCGCCAGCAGCGTTCCGGGGGGATACGAGCAGTACTTC
. | . | TRBJ1-5 | TRBV6-1 | CASRPDRLDQPQHF | TGTGCCAGCAGACCCGACAGGCTTGATCAGCCCCAGCATTTT
. | few | TRBJ2-7 | TRBV14 | CASSQESLRGRDEQYF | TGTGCCAGCAGCCAAGAATCATTAAGGGGGAGGGACGAGCAGTACTTC
. | few | TRBJ2-5 | TRBV15 | CATSQIGDGETQYF | TGTGCCACCAGCCAAATAGGGGATGGAGAGACCCAGTACTTC
. | . | TRBJ1-1 | TRBV5-1 | CASSLQGTRAFF | TGTGCCAGCAGTTTGCAAGGGACCCGAGCTTTCTTT
TRBD2 | few | TRBJ2-1 | TRBV20-1 | CSARDVAAGVRNEQFF | TGCAGTGCTAGAGATGTAGCTGCGGGAGTTCGGAATGAGCAGTTCTTC
. | many | TRBJ2-1 | TRBV20-1 | CSASAGLEQFF | TGCAGTGCTTCCGCGGGATTGGAGCAGTTCTTC
. | . | TRBJ2-7 | TRBV7-9 | CASSLGLGTGEQYF | TGTGCCAGCAGCTTAGGATTAGGAACGGGGGAGCAGTACTTC
. | . | TRBJ2-3 | TRBV5-1 | CASSLQAGTDTQYF | TGCGCCAGCAGCCTCCAAGCGGGCACAGATACGCAGTATTTT
TRBD1 | . | TRBJ1-2 | TRBV5-1 | CASSFLGQGDGYTF | TGCGCCAGCAGCTTCTTAGGACAGGGCGATGGCTACACCTTC
. | . | TRBJ1-4 | TRBV5-1 | CASSLFSYNEKLFF | TGCGCCAGCAGCTTGTTTAGTTATAATGAAAAACTGTTTTTT
. | . | TRBJ1-5 | TRBV6-5 | CASSYGGEHSNQPQHF | TGTGCCAGCAGTTATGGAGGAGAGCATAGCAATCAGCCCCAGCATTTT
TRBD1 | . | TRBJ2-7 | TRBV10-3 | CAISELWTGGYYEQYF | TGTGCCATCAGTGAGCTGTGGACAGGGGGCTATTACGAGCAGTACTTC
. | many | TRBJ2-5 | TRBV20-1 | CSAHQGQTQYF | TGCAGTGCCCATCAGGGACAGACCCAGTACTTC
TRBD1 | few | TRBJ2-1 | TRBV7-2 | CASSFVPGQNNEQFF | TGTGCCAGCAGCTTTGTCCCGGGACAGAACAATGAGCAGTTCTTC
TRBD1 | few | TRBJ2-2 | TRBV6-5 | CASKLTGGTGELFF | TGTGCCAGCAAGTTGACAGGGGGTACCGGGGAGCTGTTTTTT
. | many | TRBJ1-5 | TRBV28 | CASSFGEQDSNQPQHF | TGTGCCAGCAGTTTTGGGGAACAGGATAGCAATCAGCCCCAGCATTTT
. | few | TRBJ2-7 | TRBV5-8 | CASSSPPEYEQYF | TGTGCCAGCAGCTCTCCCCCGGAGTACGAGCAGTACTTC
TRBD2 | many | TRBJ2-1 | TRBV4-1 | CASSQPSGRYNEQFF | TGTGCCAGCAGTCAACCTAGCGGGAGGTACAATGAGCAGTTCTTC
TRBD2 | once | TRBJ2-7 | TRBV20-1 | CSAFLSSSGGYEQYF | TGCAGCGCTTTTCTATCCTCTAGCGGAGGCTACGAGCAGTACTTC
TRBD1 | many | TRBJ2-3 | TRBV7-2 | CASSSKKQGAADTQYF | TGTGCCAGCAGCTCGAAAAAACAGGGGGCGGCAGATACGCAGTATTTT
. | many | TRBJ2-3 | TRBV7-3 | CASSTGRSTDTQYF | TGTGCCAGCAGCACGGGACGGAGCACAGATACGCAGTATTTT
TRBD2 | many | TRBJ2-7 | TRBV7-9 | CASSATSGGSYEQYF | TGTGCCAGCAGCGCGACTAGCGGAGGATCCTACGAGCAGTACTTC
. | . | TRBJ1-1 | TRBV5-6 | CASSLGFDTEAFF | TGTGCCAGCAGCTTGGGGTTCGACACTGAAGCTTTCTTT
TRBD2 | many | TRBJ2-7 | TRBV28 | CASTPSGTVYEQYF | TGTGCCAGCACCCCTAGCGGGACTGTGTACGAGCAGTACTTC
. | few | TRBJ2-7 | TRBV6-6 | CASSYSGRVEQYF | TGTGCCAGCAGTTACTCTGGGCGGGTCGAGCAGTACTTC
. | many | TRBJ1-3 | TRBV2 | CASSQTTGASGNTIYF | TGTGCCAGCAGTCAGACCACGGGGGCCTCTGGAAACACCATATATTTT
TRBD1 | many | TRBJ2-3 | TRBV30 | CAWSGRTGSSTDTQYF | TGTGCCTGGAGTGGGAGGACAGGATCTAGCACAGATACGCAGTATTTT
TRBD2 | few | TRBJ2-3 | TRBV5-5 | CASSLVGTSVLDTQYF | TGTGCCAGCAGCTTGGTTGGGACTAGCGTTTTGGATACGCAGTATTTT
. | . | TRBJ2-7 | TRBV18 | CASSPIATSYEQYF | TGTGCCAGCTCACCAATAGCAACCTCCTACGAGCAGTACTTC
TRBD2 | many | TRBJ2-1 | TRBV28 | CASSLTSGGLGEQFF | TGTGCCAGCAGTCTAACTAGCGGGGGCCTCGGTGAGCAGTTCTTC